This T cell receptor beta chain originates from a study of beta chain features in type 1 diabetes. The wider study: Healthy donors resembled patients in age, gender and cell yields. Study-wide results and caveats: Any PCR bias toward short templates would affect both groups alike. Relative to healthy donors, patients appeared to have naive, central memory and Treg TCRB repertoires that were more similar. At VDJ recombination sites, type 1 diabetes patients had fewer insertions and more deleted nucleotides.

The CDR3 contains 13 residues. Trimming removed 1 base from V and 2 bases from J, with 6 bases in between. The V gene's germline CDR1 is SGDLS and CDR2 YYNGEE. Since all of the isolated RNA was reverse transcribed, expressed TCRB transcripts were what got sequenced. Profiling relied on immunoSEQ multiplex PCR, and the TCRdb table lists in-frame clones only, not all of them. Of roughly 500,000 clones in the sample, around 28% were seen once. On this clone itself: Its antigen is currently unknown.

The chain employs TRBV9 and TRBJ1-2; D uncertain. The sequenced sample was naive CD4+ T cells from blood. The receptor was isolated from a man between 18 and 35 years old in good health. CDR3: CASSVSGNYGYTF. DNA for the CDR3: TGTGCCAGCAGCGTAAGCGGGAACTATGGCTACACCTTC.